This T cell receptor (beta chain) is from a study of T cells expressing NK-cell markers. CDR3 length: 15 amino acids. Germline values: CDR1 ENHRY, CDR2 SYGVKD. Using the 5' RACE reads, TCRdb records one entry per CDR3 protein without DNA. The sample data list approximately 440,000 distinct CDR3 sequences. The chain recombines TRBV10-3 with TRBJ2-2. Sequencing was done on a sample of blood T cells: a sorted CD56 or NKG2C T cell subset, CD4+ or CD8+ T cells, or bulk PBMC T cells (not recorded which). The origin of this receptor is a woman aged 50 to 60 in good health. The CDR3 reads CAISESNTNTGELFF.